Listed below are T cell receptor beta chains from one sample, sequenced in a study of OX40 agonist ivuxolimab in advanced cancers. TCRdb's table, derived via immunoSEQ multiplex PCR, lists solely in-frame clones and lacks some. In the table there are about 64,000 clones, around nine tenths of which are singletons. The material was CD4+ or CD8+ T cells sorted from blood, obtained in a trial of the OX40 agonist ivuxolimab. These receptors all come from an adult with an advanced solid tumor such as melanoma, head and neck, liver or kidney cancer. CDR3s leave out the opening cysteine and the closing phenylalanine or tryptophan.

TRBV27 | ASRLAGGPNTGELF
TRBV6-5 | ASSYSRRGRWGELF
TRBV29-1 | SVWPGGETQY
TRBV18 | ASSPRTSGSTDTQY
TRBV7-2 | ASSLGWRGGFETQY
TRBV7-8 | ASSFRQGNQPQH
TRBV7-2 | ASSSGGSATYEQY
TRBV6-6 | ASSRTGNDSPLH
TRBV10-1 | ARPLGRGPDTQY
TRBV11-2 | ASSLDWVRGNSYEQY
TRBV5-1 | ASSPTQTGANVLT
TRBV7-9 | ASSLGGKQPQH
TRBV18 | ASSSPGGQTQY
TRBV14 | ASSPTPRPVSYNEQF
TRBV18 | ASSGDSSTDTQY